Below, 4 T cell receptor beta chains from the same sample are listed, as sequenced in a study of control samples from healthy donors and cancer patients. Only in-frame clones appear in the TCRdb table, and some are missing; sequencing was by immunoSEQ multiplex PCR. Of around 94,000 clones in the sample, just over 90% were seen once. The specimen sequenced was blood. Receptor source: a woman under 30 in good health.

The table lists this clone with a count of one. The CDR3 DNA reads TGTGCCAGCAGCCCGGAGGACACTGAAGCTTTCTTT. It yields the protein CASSPEDTEAFF. The V call is TRBV9, the J call TRBJ1-1; no clear D. Trimming pared 4 bases from V and 3 bases from J, leaving 7 bases between. The CDR3 has 12 amino acids. Germline lookup yields CDR1 SGDLS and CDR2 YYNGEE.

V and J are TRBV7-2 and TRBJ1-1; D unresolved. V lost 3 bases and J lost 4, with 9 bases in between. The CDR3 contains 13 residues. Germline CDR1 is SGHTA and CDR2 is FQGNSA. The CDR3 loop reads CASSLEWSTEAFF. Here the CDR3 DNA reads TGTGCCAGCAGCTTGGAGTGGAGCACTGAAGCTTTCTTT.

The genes are TRBV10-1 and TRBJ2-3; D is uncertain. With 7 bases removed from V and 5 bases from J, the gap between germline ends came to 10 bases. The germline V gene encodes CDR1 WNHNN and CDR2 SYGVQD (reference sequence). This CDR3 is 12 amino acids long. CDR3 DNA sequence: TGCGCCAGCAAAGGGTACGGAGATACGCAGTATTTT. Translated, it gives CASKGYGDTQYF.

The chain is built from TRBV6-6 and TRBJ2-5; no reliable D call. Germline CDR1 MNHNY, CDR2 SVGAGI (reference sequence). CDR3 length: 11 residues. Trimming pared 2 bases from V and 2 bases from J, leaving 0 bases between. The CDR3 sequence is CASSYQETQYF. For the CDR3, the DNA is TGTGCCAGCAGTTACCAAGAGACCCAGTACTTC.